The 23 T cell receptor beta chains in this list originate from one sample, sequenced in a study of blood T cell repertoires in COVID-19. Produced via immunoSEQ multiplex PCR; TCRdb's table is partial and in-frame only. The table records 250,000 to 300,000 clones, around 81% of them present only once. Sequencing used peripheral blood. Every receptor here comes from a woman in her sixties with active or convalescent COVID-19.

The CDR3 here is CASSMTDQPQHF. CDR3 coding DNA: TGTGCCAGTAGTATGACAGATCAGCCCCAGCATTTT. The rearrangement joins TRBV19 to TRBJ1-5, with D tentatively TRBD1 (5 bases). CDR3 length: 12 amino acids. V was trimmed by 3 bases and J by 5 bases, leaving 5 bases between them. The V gene's germline CDR1 is LNHDA and CDR2 SQIVND (reference sequence).

The chain recombines TRBV7-9 with TRBJ1-1; D is ambiguous. The CDR3 totals 18 residues. Trimming removed 2 bases from V and 1 base from J, with 20 bases in between. Germline V CDR1 and CDR2: SEHNR, FQNEAQ (reference sequence). CDR3 region: CASSLSFLRGHTNTEAFF. The CDR3 DNA is TGTGCCAGCAGCTTATCCTTTTTGCGTGGGCATACGAACACTGAAGCTTTCTTT.

A few counts support this clone. Within the sample, other DNA sequences also encode this same CDR3. The chain recombines TRBV6-5 with TRBJ1-2; TRBD1 matches at 9 bases. Germline V gene lookup returns CDR1 MNHEY and CDR2 SVGAGI. V was clipped by 5 bases and J by 8 bases; unmatched bases: 3. This CDR3 spans 12 amino acids. CDR3 amino acids: CASSTGGGGYTF. CDR3 DNA sequence: TGTGCCAGCAGTACAGGGGGCGGAGGCTACACCTTC.

The rearrangement joins TRBV5-5 to TRBJ1-3, with TRBD1 as a possible D gene (5 bases). The CDR3 is made up of 16 amino acids. Germline V gene sequence: CDR1 SGHKS, CDR2 YYEKEE (reference sequence). V lost 0 bases, J lost 4 bases, and 14 bases lay in between. The CDR3 here is CASSLENRGLGNTIYF. The CDR3 coding sequence is TGTGCCAGCAGCTTGGAGAACCGGGGGTTAGGAAACACCATATATTTT.

This clone turned up a few times. This chain uses TRBV3-1 (or the pseudogene TRBV3-2) with TRBJ1-2; no definite D call. CDR3 size: 11 residues. Looked up from germline, CDR1 is LGHDT and CDR2 is YNNKEL (reference sequence). V gave up 5 bases and J gave up 7 bases, with 8 bases separating them. This CDR3 is CASSGRGGYTF. DNA of the CDR3: TGTGCCAGCAGCGGTAGAGGTGGCTACACCTTC.

This chain joins TRBV19 and TRBJ1-5; a possible D gene is TRBD1 (5 bases). V was pared by 4 bases and J by 0 bases, with 13 bases between. The V gene's germline CDR1 is LNHDA and CDR2 SQIVND (reference sequence). CDR3 length: 16 residues. As DNA, the CDR3 is TGTGCCAGTAGTAGGGCGGGGGGGAATAGCAATCAGCCCCAGCATTTT. Protein: CASSRAGGNSNQPQHF.

The chain joins TRBV10-3 to TRBJ1-1; 9 nucleotides agree with TRBD1. This CDR3 comprises 15 residues. Germline trimming cut 2 bases from V and 7 bases from J; bases unmatched to any gene: 8. CDR1 ENHRY and CDR2 SYGVKD come from the germline V gene. CDR3 nucleotide sequence: TGTGCCATCAGTGAGACACTACAGGGGGCCAGTGAAGCTTTCTTT. This encodes CAISETLQGASEAFF.

The rearrangement uses TRBV6-2 or TRBV6-3 and TRBJ2-7; 8 positions match TRBD1. The CDR3 length is 16 residues. Trimming at V came to 2 bases and at J to 0 bases, leaving 6 bases not matched to a gene. Germline V gene lookup returns CDR1 MNHEY and CDR2 SVGEGT. CDR3 residues: CASSYPPGQASYEQYF. CDR3 nucleotide sequence: TGTGCCAGCAGTTACCCGCCGGGACAGGCCTCCTACGAGCAGTACTTC.

V gene TRBV3-1 (or the pseudogene TRBV3-2) combines with J gene TRBJ1-1, with TRBD1 identical over 10 bases. V shed 4 bases, J shed 3 bases, and the junction held 5 bases outside the gene matches. Germline values: CDR1 LGHDT, CDR2 YNNKEL (reference sequence). The CDR3 is 15 amino acids. Here the CDR3 reads CASSRRTGGDTEAFF. CDR3 coding DNA: TGTGCCAGCAGCCGGCGGACAGGGGGGGACACTGAAGCTTTCTTT.

The chain uses TRBV9 and TRBJ1-1, with 9 positions matching TRBD1. This CDR3 has 15 residues. Germline trimming cut 2 bases from V and 4 bases from J; bases unmatched to any gene: 6. Germline values: CDR1 SGDLS, CDR2 YYNGEE. The CDR3 sequence is CASSVIQGAGTEAFF. CDR3 nucleotides: TGTGCCAGCAGCGTCATACAGGGGGCAGGCACTGAAGCTTTCTTT.

The chain joins TRBV6-6 to TRBJ1-5; D gene uncertain. CDR3 length: 14 residues. V lost 7 bases and J lost 4, with 14 bases in between. Germline CDR1 MNHNY, CDR2 SVGAGI (reference sequence). The CDR3 loop reads CASTVWHPNQPQHF. The CDR3 bases are TGTGCCAGCACCGTTTGGCACCCTAATCAGCCCCAGCATTTT.

The chain carries TRBV21-1 and TRBJ1-1. TRBV21-1 is designated a pseudogene. This CDR3 has 14 amino acids. The CDR3 is CASSKQGSGGEAFF. The CDR3 bases are TGTGCCAGCAGCAAACAGGGCTCGGGAGGTGAAGCTTTCTTT.

The V and J genes are TRBV5-1 and TRBJ1-3; the D gene is possibly TRBD1 (5 bases). V lost 4 bases to trimming and J lost 1 base, with 15 bases between them. This CDR3 has 16 residues. CDR1 is SGHRS, CDR2 YFSETQ, per germline. CDR3 protein: CASSPAEQDSGNTIYF. The CDR3 DNA follows: TGCGCCAGCAGCCCTGCTGAACAGGATTCTGGAAACACCATATATTTT.

The V gene is TRBV4-2, the J gene TRBJ2-3; D is unclear. Trimming left V 0 bases short and J 8 bases short, with 6 bases between. The CDR3 loop spans 12 amino acids. The V gene's germline CDR1 is LGHNA and CDR2 YNFKEQ. The CDR3 coding sequence is TGTGCCAGCAGCCAAGATAGTGGTACGCAGTATTTT. Translating it yields CASSQDSGTQYF.

V is TRBV3-1 (or the pseudogene TRBV3-2) and J is TRBJ1-1, with 9 nucleotides matching TRBD1. The J segment lost 9 bases and the V segment lost 1 base, leaving 15 bases of the junction unmatched. The germline V gene has CDR1 LGHDT and CDR2 YNNKEL (reference sequence). The CDR3 runs to 17 residues. The chain's CDR3 is CASSQGSSTGQGSKAFF. CDR3 bases: TGTGCCAGCAGCCAAGGATCGTCTACGGGACAGGGAAGTAAAGCTTTCTTT.

This chain connects TRBV9 to TRBJ2-1, with D unclear. CDR3 length: 19 amino acids. Germline-derived CDR1 and CDR2 are SGDLS and YYNGEE. V was trimmed by 5 bases and J by 4 bases, leaving 28 bases between them. This CDR3 is CASSDPRLRSPVVYNEQFF. In DNA, the CDR3 is TGTGCCAGCAGTGACCCGCGACTCCGGAGCCCGGTCGTATACAATGAGCAGTTCTTC.

The V and J genes are TRBV5-4 and TRBJ2-7; 9 positions agree with TRBD2. V was pared by 4 bases and J by 2 bases, with 7 bases of the junction left unmatched. The CDR3 has 15 amino acids. Germline CDR1 is SGHNT and CDR2 is YYREEE (reference sequence). The CDR3 nucleotides read TGTGCCAGCAGCCCTATAGCGGGGGACGCCTACGAGCAGTACTTC. Translated: CASSPIAGDAYEQYF.

The chain joins TRBV30 to TRBJ1-1; 7 positions match TRBD1. The V gene's germline CDR1 is GTSNPN and CDR2 SVGIG (reference sequence). Trimming at V came to 3 bases and at J to 6 bases, leaving 13 bases not matched to a gene. The CDR3 runs 15 residues. The CDR3, as DNA: TGTGCCTGGAGCGAAGTCTGGGACAGATCCTCTGAAGCTTTCTTT. Translation: CAWSEVWDRSSEAFF.

The rearrangement uses TRBV7-3 and TRBJ2-1; D unclear. The CDR3 spans 12 residues. Germline V lookup: CDR1 SGHTA, CDR2 FQGTGA. Trimming left V 2 bases short and J 10 bases short, with 9 bases between. This CDR3 reads CASSLWAGEQFF. The CDR3 bases are TGTGCCAGCAGCTTATGGGCAGGAGAGCAGTTCTTC.

V gene TRBV7-2 combines with J gene TRBJ2-5; 13 bases match TRBD2. The germline gives CDR1 SGHTA, CDR2 FQGNSA. This CDR3 has 16 amino acids. The J segment lost 4 bases and the V segment lost 3 bases, leaving 5 bases of the junction unmatched. Here the CDR3 DNA reads TGTGCCAGCAGCTTTTCTGGACTAGCGGGAGCAGAGACCCAGTACTTC. It encodes CASSFSGLAGAETQYF.

The chain has TRBV7-8 and TRBJ1-5, with TRBD1 matching over 10 bases. Trimming cost V 6 bases and J 1 base; bases outside gene matches: 3. The CDR3 runs 15 residues. From germline, CDR1 is SGHVS and CDR2 FQNEAQ. CDR3 bases: TGTGCCAGCAGACTGACAGGGGGCAGCAATCAGCCCCAGCATTTT. Residues: CASRLTGGSNQPQHF.

A word on this clone: Germline and junction disagree at one end, which may indicate a read error. The chain links TRBV7-3 to TRBJ1-2, with 7 bases aligning to TRBD1. In germline, CDR1 is SGHTA, CDR2 FQGTGA. CDR3 length: 13 amino acids. CDR3: CASSLTGTVQIAF. The CDR3 nucleotides read TGTGCCAGCAGCTTAACCGGGACAGTCCAAATCGCCTTC.

The V gene is TRBV20-1, the J gene TRBJ2-7; tentative D call: TRBD1 (6 bases). The CDR3 totals 14 residues. V lost 3 bases and J 3 bases, leaving 15 bases between the germline ends. Per the germline V gene, CDR1 is DFQATT and CDR2 is SNEGSKA (reference sequence). In DNA form, the CDR3 reads TGCAGTGCTAGTCCCCCCCAGGGGATCTACGAGCAGTACTTC. Translated, it gives CSASPPQGIYEQYF.